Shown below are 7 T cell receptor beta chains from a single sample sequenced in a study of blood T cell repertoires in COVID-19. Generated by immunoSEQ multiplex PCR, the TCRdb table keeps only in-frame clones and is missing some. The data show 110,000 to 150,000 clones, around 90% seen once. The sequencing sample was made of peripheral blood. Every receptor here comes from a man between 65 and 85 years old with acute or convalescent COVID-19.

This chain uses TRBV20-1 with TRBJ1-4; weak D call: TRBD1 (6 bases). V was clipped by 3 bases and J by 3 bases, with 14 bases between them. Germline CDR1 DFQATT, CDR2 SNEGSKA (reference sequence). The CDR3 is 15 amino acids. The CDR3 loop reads CSASPMGHSNEKLFF. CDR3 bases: TGCAGTGCTAGTCCCATGGGACACTCTAATGAAAAACTGTTTTTT.

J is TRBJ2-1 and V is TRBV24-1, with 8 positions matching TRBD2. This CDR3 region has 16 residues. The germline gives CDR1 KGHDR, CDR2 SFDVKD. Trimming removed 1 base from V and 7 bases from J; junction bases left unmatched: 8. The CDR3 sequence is CATSDLGGRGGNEQFF. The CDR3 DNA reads TGTGCCACCAGTGATTTAGGGGGACGGGGGGGAAATGAGCAGTTCTTC.

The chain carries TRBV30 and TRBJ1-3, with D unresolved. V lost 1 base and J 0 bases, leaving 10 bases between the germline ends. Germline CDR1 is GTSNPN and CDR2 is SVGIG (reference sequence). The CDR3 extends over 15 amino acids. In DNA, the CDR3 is TGTGCCTGGAGTGGTCGCAGGTTCTCTGGAAACACCATATATTTT. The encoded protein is CAWSGRRFSGNTIYF.

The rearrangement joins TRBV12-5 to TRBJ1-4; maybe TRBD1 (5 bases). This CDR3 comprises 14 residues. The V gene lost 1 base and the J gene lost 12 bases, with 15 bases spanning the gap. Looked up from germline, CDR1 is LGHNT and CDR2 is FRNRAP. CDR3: CASGLEPPGGELFF. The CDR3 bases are TGTGCTAGTGGTTTGGAACCTCCTGGGGGGGAACTGTTTTTT.

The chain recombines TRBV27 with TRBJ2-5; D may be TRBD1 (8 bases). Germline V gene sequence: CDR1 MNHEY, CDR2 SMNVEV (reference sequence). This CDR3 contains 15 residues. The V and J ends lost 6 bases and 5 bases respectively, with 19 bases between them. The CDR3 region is CASRLLQGGWETQYF. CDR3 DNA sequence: TGTGCCAGCAGACTTCTACAGGGGGGGTGGGAGACCCAGTACTTC.

The CDR3 nucleotides are TGTGCCAGCAGCCATTCCACAGGGGCAAGCTCCTACGAGCAGTACTTC. Amino acids: CASSHSTGASSYEQYF. The chain is built from TRBV3-1 (or the pseudogene TRBV3-2) and TRBJ2-7, with 7 bases identical to TRBD1. The CDR3 has 16 amino acids. CDR1 LGHDT and CDR2 YNNKEL come from the germline V gene (reference sequence). Losses at the gene ends were 3 bases for V and 0 bases for J; bases not matched to a gene: 8.

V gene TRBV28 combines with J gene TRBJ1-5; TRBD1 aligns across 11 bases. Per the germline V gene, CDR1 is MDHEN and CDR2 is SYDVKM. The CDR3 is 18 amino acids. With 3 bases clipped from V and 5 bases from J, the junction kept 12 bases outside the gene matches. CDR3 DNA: TGTGCCAGCAGTTTTCGGATCGGGACAGGGGGACGGTATCAGCCCCAGCATTTT. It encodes CASSFRIGTGGRYQPQHF.